This T cell receptor beta chain emerged from a study of T cells of healthy individuals (dated by TCRdb to the late 2010s). This clonotype has more than one count but fewer than ten. Its antigen is unknown. Base qualities are not provided; no much larger clone lies one nucleotide away. The cysteine opens and the phenylalanine closes a CDR3 of 15 amino acids. Just the 45-base CDR3 DNA is kept, in frame starting at base 1. Based on the germline V gene, the CDR1 and CDR2 sequences are MNHEY and SVGEGT. The germline ends are 17 bases apart after V is trimmed by 7 bases and J by 4 bases. Libraries were made using 5' RACE. For sequencing, an Illumina MiSeq was employed. TCRdb took the public reads, trimmed them with fastp at Q25, ran MiXCR for clone calling and kept in-frame beta chains. Each entry is one CDR3 protein sequence, shown with its most common DNA and genes. Here the sample has some 85,000 distinct CDR3 sequences; approximately 4.7% occur a single time. The ten largest make up about 7.5% of the sample.

The receptor's source is a female donor in good health. The chain is assembled from TRBV6-2 or TRBV6-3 and TRBJ2-1, with the identity of the D gene unclear. CDR3 sequence: CASTFFGAPYNEQFF. In nucleotides, the sequence is TGTGCCAGCACCTTTTTCGGAGCACCGTACAATGAGCAGTTCTTC.